The next 23 T cell receptor beta chains were all read from a single sample in a study of T cell changes during pregnancy in multiple sclerosis. Measured with immunoSEQ multiplex PCR; TCRdb has only the in-frame clones, and not every one. The table has some 80,000 clones, 89% seen once. The sequencing here drew on peripheral blood, taken in the first trimester of pregnancy. These receptors all stem from a female donor in good health, enrolled as a control in a pregnancy study.

Points on this clone: The sample has other DNA sequences that encode this CDR3 too. This sequence joins TRBV9 and TRBJ1-3, with 9 positions matching TRBD1. Germline values: CDR1 SGDLS, CDR2 YYNGEE. V was clipped by 4 bases and J by 4 bases; unmatched bases: 3. This CDR3 region has 14 residues. CDR3 nucleotides: TGTGCCAGCAGCAAAGGGACAGGGGGAAACACCATATATTTT. Protein: CASSKGTGGNTIYF.

V gene TRBV6-5 combines with J gene TRBJ1-4, with 7 nucleotides matching TRBD1. The germline V gene encodes CDR1 MNHEY and CDR2 SVGAGI. V lost 6 bases to trimming and J lost 3 bases; unmatched junction nucleotides: 7. The CDR3 is 15 residues long. CDR3 nucleotide sequence: TGTGCCAGCAGCCCCCGGGGACAGCCTAATGAAAAACTGTTTTTT. Protein sequence: CASSPRGQPNEKLFF.

The CDR3 DNA reads TGTGCCCGCCAGACAGGGAGCCTCTCCTCTGGGGCCAACGTCCTGACTTTC. Translation: CARQTGSLSSGANVLTF. This chain connects TRBV2 to TRBJ2-6; TRBD1 aligns across 7 bases. J lost 0 bases, V lost 11 bases, and 13 bases had no gene match. The CDR3 length is 17 residues. The germline V gene has CDR1 SNHLY and CDR2 FYNNEI.

The sample holds a few counts of this clone. The rearrangement joins TRBV19 to TRBJ1-5, with D unclear. Trimming took 3 bases from V and 5 from J, leaving 8 bases between them. The length of the CDR3 is 13 residues. Germline V gene sequence: CDR1 LNHDA, CDR2 SQIVND (reference sequence). The CDR3 DNA follows: TGTGCCAGTAGTATCTCGGGAGATCAGCCCCAGCATTTT. Amino acid sequence: CASSISGDQPQHF. The full variable domain, in which reference TRBV19 and TRBJ1-5 provide the parts outside the CDR3, is DGGITQSPKYLFRKEGQNVTLSCEQNLNHDAMYWYRQDPGQGLRLIYYSQIVNDFQKGDIAEGYSVSREKKESFPLTVTSAQKNPTAFYLCASSISGDQPQHFGDGTRLSIL.

The rearrangement joins TRBV5-1 to TRBJ1-6, with D perhaps matching TRBD1 (5 bases). CDR1 SGHRS and CDR2 YFSETQ come from the germline V gene. Trimming shortened V by 0 bases and J by 7 bases, and 20 bases separated the two germline ends. The CDR3 spans 18 residues. The CDR3 DNA sequence: TGCGCCAGCAGCTTGGCTCAGGGAAGTGGGTTTCGGAATTCACCCCTCCACTTT. The encoded protein is CASSLAQGSGFRNSPLHF.

V is TRBV6-5 and J is TRBJ2-7, with a tentative D call TRBD1 (5 bases). The CDR3 runs 15 residues. Trimming left V 5 bases short and J 0 bases short, with 14 bases between. CDR1 MNHEY and CDR2 SVGAGI come from the germline V gene. For the CDR3, the DNA is TGTGCCAGCAGTACCCGGACACGGAGCTCCTACGAGCAGTACTTC. It translates to CASSTRTRSSYEQYF.

The rearrangement links TRBV7-2 to TRBJ2-3; D not certain. The CDR3 length is 13 residues. The V end was cut by 2 bases, the J end by 5 bases, with 8 bases between. Germline CDR1 reads SGHTA; CDR2 reads FQGNSA. CDR3 in DNA: TGTGCCAGCAGCTTACAGGTCGGAGATACGCAGTATTTT. Residues: CASSLQVGDTQYF.

The chain combines TRBV25-1 with TRBJ1-5; weak D call: TRBD1 (5 bases). Per germline, CDR1 MGHDK and CDR2 SYGVNS. The CDR3 has 16 residues. V lost 5 bases and J 3 bases, leaving 17 bases between the germline ends. This CDR3 is CASSPGGGFDNQPQHF. CDR3 DNA sequence: TGTGCCAGCAGTCCGGGGGGGGGTTTTGACAATCAGCCCCAGCATTTT.

The rearrangement uses TRBV25-1 and TRBJ2-1; TRBD1 aligns across 7 bases. V lost 3 bases and J lost 5; bases outside the gene matches: 4. This CDR3 is 14 amino acids long. CDR1 is MGHDK, CDR2 SYGVNS, per germline. This CDR3 is CASSDRGRDNEQFF. CDR3 DNA: TGTGCCAGCAGTGACAGGGGGAGAGACAATGAGCAGTTCTTC.

This clone was counted a few times. J is TRBJ2-7 and V is TRBV2; TRBD1 might be the D (6 bases). The CDR3 loop spans 14 amino acids. The ends were cut back, 8 bases at V and 4 bases at J, with 18 bases in the middle. Germline values: CDR1 SNHLY, CDR2 FYNNEI. The CDR3, as DNA: TGTGCCAGCGACGAACAGGGAACCGCTTACGAGCAGTACTTC. Translating gives CASDEQGTAYEQYF.

The V and J genes are TRBV19 and TRBJ1-5, with a tentative D call TRBD1 (5 bases). Per germline, CDR1 LNHDA and CDR2 SQIVND (reference sequence). The CDR3 is made up of 14 amino acids. Trimming left V 10 bases short and J 0 bases short, with 13 bases between. The CDR3 nucleotides are TGTGCCACCCAGGGCCTTCATAGCAATCAGCCCCAGCATTTT. This encodes CATQGLHSNQPQHF.

The chain employs TRBV18 and TRBJ1-2, with 9 bases identical to TRBD1. Germline CDR1 and CDR2: KGHSH and LQKENI. Trimming took 0 bases from V and 8 from J; bases not matched to a gene: 1. CDR3 length: 13 amino acids. CDR3 region: CASSPPDRGGYTF. As DNA, the CDR3 is TGTGCCAGCTCACCACCGGACAGGGGCGGCTACACCTTC.

This chain joins TRBV4-1 and TRBJ2-7; 9 nucleotides align to TRBD1. The CDR3 is made up of 16 amino acids. Per germline, CDR1 MGHRA and CDR2 YSYEKL. V shed 5 bases and J 5 bases; nucleotides not matched to a gene: 13. DNA of the CDR3: TGCGCCAGCAGCTCAAGACAGATCGGGACAGGGAACGAGCAGTACTTC. This translates into CASSSRQIGTGNEQYF.

V is TRBV5-1 and J is TRBJ2-7, with TRBD1 matching 7 bases. V trimming: 0 bases; J trimming: 1 base; junction bases outside the gene matches: 4. CDR1 and CDR2 from the germline V gene are SGHRS and YFSETQ. CDR3 length: 15 amino acids. The CDR3 region is CASSLVGTESYEQYF. The CDR3 nucleotides are TGCGCCAGCAGCTTGGTAGGGACAGAATCCTACGAGCAGTACTTC.

The rearrangement links TRBV10-2 to TRBJ1-5, with 8 positions matching TRBD1. The CDR3 contains 15 residues. J gave up 1 base and V 6 bases, and 5 bases lay outside the gene matches. Germline CDR1 and CDR2: WSHSY and SAAADI. The CDR3 loop is CASRYTGGSNQPQHF. Written as DNA, the CDR3 is TGCGCCAGCAGATACACAGGGGGAAGCAATCAGCCCCAGCATTTT.

Here the CDR3 reads CASSVGDYSYNEQFF. Written as DNA, the CDR3 is TGTGCCAGCAGCGTAGGGGACTATTCCTACAATGAGCAGTTCTTC. The chain couples TRBV9 to TRBJ2-1; TRBD2 matches at 7 bases. There are 15 residues in the CDR3. V was pared by 0 bases and J by 1 base, with 1 base of the junction left unmatched. CDR1 is SGDLS and CDR2 is YYNGEE in the germline V gene.

This chain joins TRBV6-1 and TRBJ2-1; D perhaps matches TRBD2 (6 bases). CDR1 MNHNS and CDR2 SASEGT come from the germline V gene. The CDR3 sequence is 17 residues long. The germline V and J ends were trimmed by 0 bases and 3 bases, with 15 bases remaining between them. For the CDR3, the DNA is TGTGCCAGCAGTGAAGCCGATAGCGGAGCCATCTACAATGAGCAGTTCTTC. Its translation: CASSEADSGAIYNEQFF.

The CDR3 DNA reads as TGTGCCAGCAGCTCCACTAGCGGGGGACCTAGTGAGCAGTTCTTC. Its translation: CASSSTSGGPSEQFF. The J gene is TRBJ2-1, the V gene TRBV9; 11 nucleotides match TRBD2. CDR3 length equals 15 residues. The trim removed 4 bases at V and 9 bases at J, leaving 9 bases unmatched. CDR1 SGDLS and CDR2 YYNGEE come from the germline V gene.

CDR3 sequence (DNA): TGTGCCTGGATCGAAGGGGGAGGGAACAATGAGCAGTTCTTC. Amino acid sequence: CAWIEGGGNNEQFF. The rearrangement uses TRBV30 and TRBJ2-1; possible D gene TRBD2, 7 bases. Trimming pared 4 bases from V and 5 bases from J, leaving 15 bases between. CDR1 and CDR2 (germline): GTSNPN, SVGIG (reference sequence). The CDR3 length is 14 residues.

This clone appeared once. This chain joins TRBV7-6 and TRBJ2-3; 9 bases are shared with TRBD1. The junction had 3 bases not matched to a gene; V was cut back by 4 bases and J by 10 bases. There are 12 residues in the CDR3. Germline V gives CDR1 SGHVS, CDR2 FNYEAQ. The CDR3 nucleotides read TGTGCCAGCAGCTCGACAGGGGGTGCGCAGTATTTT. This translates into CASSSTGGAQYF.

This sequence joins TRBV2 and TRBJ1-2, with D perhaps matching TRBD1 (5 bases). In germline, CDR1 is SNHLY, CDR2 FYNNEI. V lost 0 bases, J lost 3 bases, and 14 bases lay in between. The CDR3 extends over 16 amino acids. In DNA form, the CDR3 reads TGTGCCAGCAGTGAAGCGCGGAACAGGAGATACTATGGCTACACCTTC. Translated, it gives CASSEARNRRYYGYTF.

This chain links TRBV27 with TRBJ2-7; 9 positions agree with TRBD1. Germline assignment: CDR1 MNHEY and CDR2 SMNVEV (reference sequence). V lost 5 bases and J lost 5; bases outside the gene matches: 10. The CDR3 is 15 residues long. CDR3 amino acids: CASSTPDRGLDEQYF. The CDR3 coding sequence is TGTGCCAGCAGTACCCCCGACAGGGGGTTAGACGAGCAGTACTTC.

The chain employs TRBV7-2 and TRBJ1-2; D possibly corresponds to TRBD1 (5 bases). Germline CDR1 SGHTA, CDR2 FQGNSA. Trimming cost V 3 bases and J 6 bases, with 8 bases left between them. This CDR3 has 12 amino acids. This CDR3 reads CASSFGRDGYTF. In DNA form, the CDR3 reads TGTGCCAGCAGCTTCGGCAGGGATGGCTACACCTTC. The whole variable domain, filled in from reference TRBV7-2 and TRBJ1-2, reads GAGVSQSPSNKVTEKGKDVELRCDPISGHTALYWYRQSLGQGLEFLIYFQGNSAPDKSGLPSDRFSAERTGGSVSTLTIQRTQQEDSAVYLCASSFGRDGYTFGSGTRLTVV.